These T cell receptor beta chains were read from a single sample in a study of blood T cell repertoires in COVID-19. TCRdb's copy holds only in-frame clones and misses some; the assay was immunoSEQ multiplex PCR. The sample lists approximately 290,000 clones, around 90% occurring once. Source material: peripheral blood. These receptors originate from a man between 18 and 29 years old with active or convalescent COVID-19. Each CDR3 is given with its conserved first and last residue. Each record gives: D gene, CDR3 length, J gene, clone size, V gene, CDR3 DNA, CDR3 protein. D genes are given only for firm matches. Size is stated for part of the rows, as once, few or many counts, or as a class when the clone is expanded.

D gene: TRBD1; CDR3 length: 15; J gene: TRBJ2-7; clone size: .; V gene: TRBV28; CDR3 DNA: TGTGCCACGACAGGGGCCAGTCTTGGGTCCTACGAGCAGTACTTC; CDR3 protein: CATTGASLGSYEQYF
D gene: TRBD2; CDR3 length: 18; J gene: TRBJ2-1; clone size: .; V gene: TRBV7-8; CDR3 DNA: TGTGCCAGCAGCTTAATAACTAGCGGGAGTTTTTCCTACAATGAGCAGTTCTTC; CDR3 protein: CASSLITSGSFSYNEQFF
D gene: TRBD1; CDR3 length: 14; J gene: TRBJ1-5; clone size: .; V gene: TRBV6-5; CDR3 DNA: TGTGCCAGCAGTCTGACAGGGGTGAAGTCGCCCCAGCATTTT; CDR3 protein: CASSLTGVKSPQHF
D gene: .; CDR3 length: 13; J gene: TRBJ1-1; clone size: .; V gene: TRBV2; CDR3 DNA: TGTGCCAGCAGTGGGGACACGAACACTGAAGCTTTCTTT; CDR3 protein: CASSGDTNTEAFF
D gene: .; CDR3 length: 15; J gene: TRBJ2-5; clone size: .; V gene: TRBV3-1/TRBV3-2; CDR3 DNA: TGTGCCAGCAGCCATCTGGGGGGATCCGCAGAGACCCAGTACTTC; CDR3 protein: CASSHLGGSAETQYF
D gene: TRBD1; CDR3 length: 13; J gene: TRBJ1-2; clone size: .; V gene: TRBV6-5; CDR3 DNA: TGTGCCAGCAGTTACGGACAGGGGAGGGGCTACACCTTC; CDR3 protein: CASSYGQGRGYTF
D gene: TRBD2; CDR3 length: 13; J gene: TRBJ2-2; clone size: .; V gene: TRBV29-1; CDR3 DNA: TGCAGCGGGATGCGGGAGGGGACCGGGGAGCTGTTTTTT; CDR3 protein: CSGMREGTGELFF
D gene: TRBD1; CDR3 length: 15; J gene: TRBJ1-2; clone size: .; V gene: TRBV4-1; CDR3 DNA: TGCGCCAGCAGCCTACGGGACAGGGTTGACTATGGCTACACCTTC; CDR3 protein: CASSLRDRVDYGYTF
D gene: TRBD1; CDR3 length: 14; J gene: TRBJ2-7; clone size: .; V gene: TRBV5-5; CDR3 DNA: TGTGCCAGCAACTACAGGGGGTTTCAGTACGAGCAGTACTTC; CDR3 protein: CASNYRGFQYEQYF
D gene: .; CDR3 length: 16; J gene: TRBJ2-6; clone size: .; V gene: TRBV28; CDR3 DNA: TGTGCCAGCAGTGACCTACAGGTGTCCGGGGCCAACGTCCTGACTTTC; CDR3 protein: CASSDLQVSGANVLTF
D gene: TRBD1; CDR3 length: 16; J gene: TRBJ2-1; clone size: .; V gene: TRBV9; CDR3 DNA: TGTGCCAGCAGCCCCCGGGGACAGGGAGTCTACAATGAGCAGTTCTTC; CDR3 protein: CASSPRGQGVYNEQFF
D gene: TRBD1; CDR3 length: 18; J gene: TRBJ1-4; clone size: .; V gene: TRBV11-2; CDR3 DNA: TGTGCCAGCAGCCCGAGGGGGCTTCTCCTCGCAACTAATGAAAAACTGTTTTTT; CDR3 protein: CASSPRGLLLATNEKLFF
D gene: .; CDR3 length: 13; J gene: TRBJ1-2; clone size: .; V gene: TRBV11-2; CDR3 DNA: TGTGCCAGCAGCTTAGGTACAGGTTATGGCTACACCTTC; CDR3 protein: CASSLGTGYGYTF
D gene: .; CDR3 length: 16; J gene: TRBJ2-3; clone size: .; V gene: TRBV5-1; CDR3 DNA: TGCGCCAGCAGCCCCCAGAGTTGGACTAGCACAGATACGCAGTATTTT; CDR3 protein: CASSPQSWTSTDTQYF
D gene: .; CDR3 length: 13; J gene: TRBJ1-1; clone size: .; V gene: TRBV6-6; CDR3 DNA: TGTGCCAGCAAAAATGACAGGAACACTGAAGCTTTCTTT; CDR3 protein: CASKNDRNTEAFF
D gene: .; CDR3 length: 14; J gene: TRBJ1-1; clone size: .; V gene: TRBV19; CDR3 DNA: TGTGCCAGTAGTATAGTTGGGGGCTTGGCTGAAGCTTTCTTT; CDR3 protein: CASSIVGGLAEAFF
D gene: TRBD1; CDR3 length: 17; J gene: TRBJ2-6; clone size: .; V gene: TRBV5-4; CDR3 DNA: TGTGCCAGCAGCGGCCGGGACAGGAGCTCTGGGGCCAACGTCCTGACTTTC; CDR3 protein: CASSGRDRSSGANVLTF
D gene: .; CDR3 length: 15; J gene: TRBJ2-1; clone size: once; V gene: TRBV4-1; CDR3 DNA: TGCGCCAGCAGCCAAGCGGCTAGTATCTACAATGAGCAGTTCTTC; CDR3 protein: CASSQAASIYNEQFF
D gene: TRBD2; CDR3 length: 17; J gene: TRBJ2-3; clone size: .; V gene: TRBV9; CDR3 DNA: TGTGCCAGCAGCGTAGTGGAGACTAGCAGTCTCACAGATACGCAGTATTTT; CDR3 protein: CASSVVETSSLTDTQYF